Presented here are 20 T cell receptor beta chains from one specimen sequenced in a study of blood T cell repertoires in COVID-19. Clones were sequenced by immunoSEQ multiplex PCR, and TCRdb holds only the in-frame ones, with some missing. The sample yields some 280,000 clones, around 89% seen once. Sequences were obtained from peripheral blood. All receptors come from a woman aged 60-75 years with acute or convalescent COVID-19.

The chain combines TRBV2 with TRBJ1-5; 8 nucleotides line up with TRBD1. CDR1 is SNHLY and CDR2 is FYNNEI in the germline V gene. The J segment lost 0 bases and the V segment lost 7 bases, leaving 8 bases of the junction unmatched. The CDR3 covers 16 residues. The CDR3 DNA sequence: TGTGCCAGCACGACAGGGGAACAGTATAGCAATCAGCCCCAGCATTTT. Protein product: CASTTGEQYSNQPQHF.

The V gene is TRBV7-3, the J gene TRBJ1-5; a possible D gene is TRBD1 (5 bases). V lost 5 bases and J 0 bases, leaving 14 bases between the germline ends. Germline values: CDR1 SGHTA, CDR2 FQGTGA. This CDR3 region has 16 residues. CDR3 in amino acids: CASSPGRTLSNQPQHF. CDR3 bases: TGTGCCAGCAGCCCTGGACGGACACTTAGCAATCAGCCCCAGCATTTT.

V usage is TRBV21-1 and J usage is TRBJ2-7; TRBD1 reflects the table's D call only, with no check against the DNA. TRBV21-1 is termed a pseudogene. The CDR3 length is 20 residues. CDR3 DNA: TGTGCCAGCAACGGAAAAACATACCTTCAGGGGAGAACTGGGGGCTACGAGCAGTACTTC. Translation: CASNGKTYLQGRTGGYEQYF.

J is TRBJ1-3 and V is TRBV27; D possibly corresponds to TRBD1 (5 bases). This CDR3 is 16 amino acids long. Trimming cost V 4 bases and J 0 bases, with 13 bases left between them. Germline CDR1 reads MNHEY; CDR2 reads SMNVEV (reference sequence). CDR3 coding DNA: TGTGCCAGCAGTTCCTTACAGGAACACTCTGGAAACACCATATATTTT. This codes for CASSSLQEHSGNTIYF.

The chain's CDR3 is CSADRGQGGYTF. The CDR3, as DNA: TGCAGCGCCGACAGGGGGCAGGGTGGCTACACCTTC. This chain joins TRBV29-1 and TRBJ1-2; 10 nucleotides match TRBD1. There are 12 residues in the CDR3. Per germline, CDR1 SQVTM and CDR2 ANQGSEA. The trim removed 7 bases at V and 7 bases at J, leaving 6 bases unmatched.

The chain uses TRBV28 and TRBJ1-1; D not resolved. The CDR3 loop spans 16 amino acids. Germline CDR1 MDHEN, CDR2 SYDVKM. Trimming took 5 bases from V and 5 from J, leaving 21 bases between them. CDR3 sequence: CASSPNRWPIGTEAFF. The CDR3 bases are TGTGCCAGCAGTCCGAACCGTTGGCCCATCGGGACTGAAGCTTTCTTT.

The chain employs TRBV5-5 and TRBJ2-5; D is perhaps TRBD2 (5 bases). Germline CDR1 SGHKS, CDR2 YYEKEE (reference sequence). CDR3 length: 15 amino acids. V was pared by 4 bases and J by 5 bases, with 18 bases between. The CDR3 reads CASSDLRDQRETQYF. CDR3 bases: TGTGCCAGCAGCGATTTGAGGGATCAGAGGGAGACCCAGTACTTC.

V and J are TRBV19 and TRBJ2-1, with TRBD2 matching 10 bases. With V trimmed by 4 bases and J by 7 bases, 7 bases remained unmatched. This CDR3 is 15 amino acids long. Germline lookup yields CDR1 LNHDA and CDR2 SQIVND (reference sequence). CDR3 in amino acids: CASSTIAGGGNEQFF. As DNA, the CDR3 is TGTGCCAGTAGTACGATAGCGGGAGGTGGGAATGAGCAGTTCTTC.

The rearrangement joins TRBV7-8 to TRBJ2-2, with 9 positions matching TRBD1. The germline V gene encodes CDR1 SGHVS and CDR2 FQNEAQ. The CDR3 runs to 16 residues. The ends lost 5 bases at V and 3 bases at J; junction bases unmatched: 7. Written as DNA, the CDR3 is TGTGCCAGCAGCCCCGGACAGGGGTTGGACACCGGGGAGCTGTTTTTT. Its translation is CASSPGQGLDTGELFF.

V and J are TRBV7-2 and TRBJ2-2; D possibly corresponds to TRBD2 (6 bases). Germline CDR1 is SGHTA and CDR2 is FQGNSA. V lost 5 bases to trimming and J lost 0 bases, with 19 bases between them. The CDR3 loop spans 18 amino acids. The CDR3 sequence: CASSRRDFHASNTGELFF. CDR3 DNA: TGTGCCAGCAGCCGTCGGGACTTCCACGCCTCGAACACCGGGGAGCTGTTTTTT. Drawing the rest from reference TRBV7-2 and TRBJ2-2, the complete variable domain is GAGVSQSPSNKVTEKGKDVELRCDPISGHTALYWYRQSLGQGLEFLIYFQGNSAPDKSGLPSDRFSAERTGGSVSTLTIQRTQQEDSAVYLCASSRRDFHASNTGELFFGEGSRLTVL.

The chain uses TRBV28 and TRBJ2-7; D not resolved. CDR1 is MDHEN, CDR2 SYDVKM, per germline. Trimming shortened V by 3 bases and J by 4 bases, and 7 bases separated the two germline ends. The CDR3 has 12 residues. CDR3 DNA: TGTGCCAGCAGTTTGGTCGGTTACGAGCAGTACTTC. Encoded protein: CASSLVGYEQYF. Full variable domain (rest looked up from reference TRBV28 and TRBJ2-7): DVKVTQSSRYLVKRTGEKVFLECVQDMDHENMFWYRQDPGLGLRLIYFSYDVKMKEKGDIPEGYSVSREKKERFSLILESASTNQTSMYLCASSLVGYEQYFGPGTRLTVT.

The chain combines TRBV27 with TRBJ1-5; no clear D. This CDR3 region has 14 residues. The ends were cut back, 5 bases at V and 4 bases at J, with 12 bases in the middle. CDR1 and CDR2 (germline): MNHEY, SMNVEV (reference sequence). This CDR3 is CASSPGRVNQPQHF. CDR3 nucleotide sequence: TGTGCCAGCAGTCCGGGGAGGGTTAATCAGCCCCAGCATTTT.

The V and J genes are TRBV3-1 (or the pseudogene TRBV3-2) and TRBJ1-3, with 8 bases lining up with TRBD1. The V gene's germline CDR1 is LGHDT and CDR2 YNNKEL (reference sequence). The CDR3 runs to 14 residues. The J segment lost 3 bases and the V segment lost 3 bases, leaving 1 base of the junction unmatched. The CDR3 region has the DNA TGTGCCAGCAGCCAGGACAGGGATGGAAACACCATATATTTT. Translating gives CASSQDRDGNTIYF.

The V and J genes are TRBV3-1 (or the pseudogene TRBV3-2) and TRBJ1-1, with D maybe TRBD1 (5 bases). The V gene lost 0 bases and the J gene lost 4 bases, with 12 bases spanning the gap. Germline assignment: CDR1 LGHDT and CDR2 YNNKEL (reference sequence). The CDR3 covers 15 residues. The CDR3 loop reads CASSQDLVRGTEAFF. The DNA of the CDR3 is TGTGCCAGCAGCCAAGATCTGGTAAGGGGCACTGAAGCTTTCTTT.

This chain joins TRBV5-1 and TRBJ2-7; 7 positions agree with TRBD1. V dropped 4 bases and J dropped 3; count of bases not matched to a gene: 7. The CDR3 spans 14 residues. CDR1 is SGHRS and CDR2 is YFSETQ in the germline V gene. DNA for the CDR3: TGCGCCAGCAGCGCGAGGGACAGAAGCTACGAGCAGTACTTC. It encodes CASSARDRSYEQYF.

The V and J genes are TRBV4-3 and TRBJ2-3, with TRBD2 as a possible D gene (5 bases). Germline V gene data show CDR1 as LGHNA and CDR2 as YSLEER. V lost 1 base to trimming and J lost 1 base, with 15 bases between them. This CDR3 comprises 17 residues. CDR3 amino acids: CASSQVNSDRGTDTQYF. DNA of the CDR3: TGCGCCAGCAGCCAAGTTAATAGCGATCGGGGCACAGATACGCAGTATTTT.

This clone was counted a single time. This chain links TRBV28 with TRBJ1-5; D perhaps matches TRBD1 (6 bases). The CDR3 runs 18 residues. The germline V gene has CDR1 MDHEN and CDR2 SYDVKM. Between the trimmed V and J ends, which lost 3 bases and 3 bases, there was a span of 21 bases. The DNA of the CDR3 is TGTGCCAGCAGTTTGGGACCCCCGGGGGGCATATTCAATCAGCCCCAGCATTTT. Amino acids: CASSLGPPGGIFNQPQHF.

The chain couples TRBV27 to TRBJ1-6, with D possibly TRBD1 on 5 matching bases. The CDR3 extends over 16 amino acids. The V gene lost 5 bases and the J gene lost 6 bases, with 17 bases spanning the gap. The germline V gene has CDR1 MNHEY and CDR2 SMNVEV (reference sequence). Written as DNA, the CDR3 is TGTGCCAGCAGTCCCGGAAATCAGGGACTTAATTCACCCCTCCACTTT. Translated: CASSPGNQGLNSPLHF.

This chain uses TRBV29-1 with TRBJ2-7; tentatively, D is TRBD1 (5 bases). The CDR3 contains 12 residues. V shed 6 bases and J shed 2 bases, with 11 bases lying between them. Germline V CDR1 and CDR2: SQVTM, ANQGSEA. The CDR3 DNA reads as TGCAGCGTCGCGACAGATGCCTACGAGCAGTACTTC. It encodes CSVATDAYEQYF.

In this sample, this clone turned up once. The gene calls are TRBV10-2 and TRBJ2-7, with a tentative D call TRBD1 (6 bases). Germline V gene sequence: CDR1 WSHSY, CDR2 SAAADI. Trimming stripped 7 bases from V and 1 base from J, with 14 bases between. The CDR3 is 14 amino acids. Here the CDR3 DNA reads TGCGCCAGCAAAAACGACAGGTCTTCCTACGAGCAGTACTTC. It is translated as CASKNDRSSYEQYF.